This T cell receptor beta chain was identified in a study of cytomegalovirus exposure and HLA in healthy donors. Healthy people donating bone marrow made up the donors. General study results and limits: The authors later linked a missense DCLRE1C variant to TCR beta V- and J-gene trimming. Productive rates of about 87% or about 30% were seen for most TCR beta V segments in an earlier analysis. Whilst most TCR sequences proved rare, a subset of public TCRs occurred across many donors.

As for this clone: The antigen is undetermined.

PCR used 60 Vbeta primers and 13 Jbeta primers. Repertoires were generated with immunoSEQ multiplex PCR, while TCRdb's copy carries only in-frame clones and drops some. This listing includes about 190,000 clones. Specimen: PBMCs. This clonotype was sampled from a man aged 30-40 years in good health and CMV-seronegative.

The CDR3 DNA reads TGTGCCAGCAGCTTAGAGAGCGGGATGGTTTCCGGGGAGCTGTTTTTT. Its translation is CASSLESGMVSGELFF. The chain carries TRBV7-8 and TRBJ2-2, with 7 bases fitting TRBD2. In germline, CDR1 is SGHVS, CDR2 FQNEAQ. Unmatched junction bases numbered 8, after V lost 1 base and J lost 6 bases. The CDR3 contains 16 residues.